This record concerns one TCR beta chain sequence. Its antigen is undetermined. Time point given: blood 2 weeks post-SBRT. Treatment of the sample: 15 Gy SBRT to primary tumor, nephrectomy 4 weeks later. This CDR3 has 15 residues. The germline V gene encodes CDR1 SEHNR and CDR2 FQNEAQ (reference sequence). Trimming pared 1 base from V and 0 bases from J, leaving 9 bases between. Generated by immunoSEQ multiplex PCR, the TCRdb table keeps only in-frame clones and is missing some. This sample yields 150,000 to 190,000 clones, of which about nine tenths are seen a single time; under 15% belongs to the top ten. The data stem from a study of radiation and T cells in renal cell carcinoma. Study observations and caveats: In blood, top tumor clones expanded by 2 weeks, shrinking by 4.

This sequence originates from a woman in her fifties or sixties with renal cell carcinoma. The material sequenced was blood, taken from a patient whose treatment included radiotherapy and nephrectomy. The genes are TRBV7-9 and TRBJ1-1; D call uncertain. Written as DNA, the CDR3 is TGTGCCAGCAGCTTAGTCGAGTTCATGAACACTGAAGCTTTCTTT. Translated, it gives CASSLVEFMNTEAFF.